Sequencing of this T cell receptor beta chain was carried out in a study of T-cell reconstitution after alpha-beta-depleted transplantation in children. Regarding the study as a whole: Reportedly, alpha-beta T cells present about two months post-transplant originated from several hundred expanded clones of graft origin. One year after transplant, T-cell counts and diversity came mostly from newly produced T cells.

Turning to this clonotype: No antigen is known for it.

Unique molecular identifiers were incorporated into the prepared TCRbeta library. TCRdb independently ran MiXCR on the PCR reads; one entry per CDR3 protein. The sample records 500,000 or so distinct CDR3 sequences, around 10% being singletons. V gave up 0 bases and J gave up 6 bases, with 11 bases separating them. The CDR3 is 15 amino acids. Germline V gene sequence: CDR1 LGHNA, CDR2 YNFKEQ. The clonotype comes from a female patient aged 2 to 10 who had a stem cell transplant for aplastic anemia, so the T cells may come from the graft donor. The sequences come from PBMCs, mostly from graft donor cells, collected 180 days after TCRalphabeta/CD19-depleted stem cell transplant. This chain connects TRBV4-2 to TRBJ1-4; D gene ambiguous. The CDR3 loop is CASSQDGLKYEKLFF. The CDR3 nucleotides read TGTGCCAGCAGCCAAGATGGCCTGAAGTATGAAAAACTGTTTTTT.